The T cell receptor beta chain under discussion was sequenced for a study of shared clonotypes between healthy human individuals. The CDR3 loop spans 13 amino acids. Losses at the gene ends were 5 bases for V and 7 bases for J; bases not matched to a gene: 8. CDR1 SGHAT and CDR2 FQNNGV come from the germline V gene. Using immunoSEQ multiplex PCR, the repertoire was profiled, and TCRdb retains in-frame clones only, with some absent. The table has 1.6 million or so clones, approximately 98.5% seen once. Sequenced material: naive CD4+ T cells sorted from blood. Regarding subset: CD45RA+ positively selected. The rearrangement joins TRBV11-2 to TRBJ2-7; 7 bases agree with TRBD1. This sequence originates from a man aged 25 to 45 in good health. CDR3 coding DNA: TGTGCCAGCAGCAGAGGACAGGCATTGGAGCAGTACTTC. Translation gives CASSRGQALEQYF.